This T cell receptor beta chain was observed in a study of blood T cells in healthy people across ages. Study findings and constraints: Compared with aged donors, long-lived donors showed fewer expanded clones, suggesting selection.

With a J-beta primer mix and a sample-barcoded 5' primer, a second PCR ran about 7 to 12 cycles. TCRdb independently ran MiXCR on the 5' RACE reads; one entry per CDR3 protein. This sample yields about 1,400,000 distinct CDR3 sequences, of which approximately 63% are seen a single time; 6.7% belongs to the top ten. With respect to this clonotype: Its target is unknown.

The germline CDR1 and CDR2 sequences are SQVTM and ANQGSEA. The CDR3 totals 13 residues. Unmatched junction bases numbered 2, after V lost 3 bases and J lost 5 bases. Collection of around 10 milliliters of peripheral blood was performed for each donor. The chain combines TRBV29-1 with TRBJ2-7, with 12 bases identical to TRBD2. Sequenced: blood. This receptor was taken from a man between 18 and 35 years old in good health. Here the CDR3 reads CSVDTSGRNEQYF. CDR3 coding DNA: TGCAGCGTTGATACTAGCGGGAGGAACGAGCAGTACTTC.